Sequencing of this T cell receptor (beta chain) was carried out in a study of CD8 T cells in Susac syndrome. With random hexamers, reverse transcription was performed on about 0.5 to 1 ug of RNA. Amplification of TCR beta CDR3 spanned 54 Vbeta and 13 Jbeta via immunoSEQ multiplex PCR. From the immunoSEQ multiplex PCR reads, TCRdb called clonotypes with MiXCR, one entry per CDR3 protein. The top ten clones hold approximately 0.065% of a sample with under 350,000 distinct CDR3 sequences, just over 90% of them seen once. V lost 1 base and J 3 bases, leaving 16 bases between the germline ends. Germline CDR1 LGHNA, CDR2 YNFKEQ. This CDR3 has 16 amino acids. Isolation of CD8+ and CD4+ T cells was performed negatively, whereas enrichment of TEMRA cells was done by FACS.

The clonotype comes from a human donor with multiple sclerosis. This chain uses TRBV4-2 with TRBJ2-7; TRBD1 is a possible D gene (6 bases). The sequencing input was CD4+ T cells from PBMCs. The CDR3 loop reads CASSQATTGKVYEQYF. The CDR3 nucleotides read TGTGCCAGCAGCCAAGCAACCACAGGGAAGGTCTACGAGCAGTACTTC.